The T cell receptor beta chain described here comes from a study of CD8+CD57+ T cells in acquired aplastic anemia. Turning to the study itself: The mean DNA yield obtained from sorted CD4+ and CD8+ cells came to approximately 3 ug.

An expansion of CD8+CD57+ cells by flow cytometry had been shown in patients chosen for sequencing. No patient had been given any therapy when blood was sampled. Trimming removed 5 bases from V and 6 bases from J, with 18 bases in between. CDR1 KGHDR and CDR2 SFDVKD come from the germline V gene. The CDR3 has 16 amino acids. General observations from the study: There were 25 to 35 CD8+ CDR3 sequences that occurred in both patients and controls. Researchers reported that CD8+ Simpson's diversity was not significantly different in patients versus controls.

Genomic DNA was employed as the template in profiling TCR beta VDJ and CDR3. One entry per CDR3 protein, called by TCRdb with MiXCR from the reads. Here the sample spans about 250,000 distinct CDR3 sequences, around 45% being singletons. Note on this clonotype: Its antigen is as yet unknown.

The chain joins TRBV24-1 to TRBJ2-2; TRBD2 is a possible D gene (7 bases). The clonotype comes from a human donor with aplastic anemia. Sample: sorted CD4+, CD8+, or CD8+CD57+ T cells (not recorded which) from PBMCs. The CDR3, as DNA: TGTGCCACCAGTGGGGGGGGGCACCCTAGGGCCGGGGAGCTGTTTTTT. The encoded protein is CATSGGGHPRAGELFF.